This T cell receptor beta chain was captured in a study of T cell changes during pregnancy in multiple sclerosis. Using immunoSEQ multiplex PCR, the repertoire was profiled, and TCRdb retains in-frame clones only, with some absent. The table has over 70,000 clones, approximately 90% seen once. Germline CDR1 reads MNHEY; CDR2 reads SMNVEV (reference sequence). V lost 5 bases and J lost 6; bases outside the gene matches: 8. The CDR3 covers 16 residues. The origin of this receptor is a female donor in good health, enrolled as a control in a pregnancy study. The chain links TRBV27 to TRBJ2-2; 11 nucleotides match TRBD2. Sample: peripheral blood, taken in the first trimester of pregnancy. The CDR3, as DNA: TGTGCCAGCAGTGTCCGACTAGCGGGATGGGCCGGGGAGCTGTTTTTT. Residues: CASSVRLAGWAGELFF.